Below are 28 T cell receptor beta chains sequenced from a single sample in a study of shared clonotypes between healthy human individuals. The protocol was immunoSEQ multiplex PCR, while the TCRdb copy is restricted to in-frame clones and leaves out a portion. This table holds roughly 2.2 million clones, under 95% found once. Sequenced material: naive CD4+ T cells from PBMCs. Indicated subset: CD45RA+ positively selected. These receptors all stem from a man between 18 and 35 years old in good health. Some clones in this sample may be carry-over from other donors' samples.

The rearrangement links TRBV4-1 to TRBJ1-1; no reliable D call. V was trimmed by 0 bases and J by 10 bases, leaving 12 bases between them. The CDR3 sequence is 13 residues long. Germline-derived CDR1 and CDR2 are MGHRA and YSYEKL. This CDR3 is CASSQDPLYVAFF. In DNA form, the CDR3 reads TGCGCCAGCAGCCAAGACCCTCTTTATGTAGCTTTCTTT.

This chain joins TRBV6-1 and TRBJ2-7, with 13 bases matching TRBD2. The CDR3 is 19 amino acids. Trimming took 1 base from V and 5 from J; bases not matched to a gene: 14. Looked up from germline, CDR1 is MNHNS and CDR2 is SASEGT. DNA of the CDR3: TGTGCCAGCAGTGAAGTCAGGGGAGGGACTAGCGGGGTTTTTGACGAGCAGTACTTC. Amino acid sequence: CASSEVRGGTSGVFDEQYF.

This sequence joins TRBV5-1 and TRBJ2-1; TRBD2 agrees at 8 bases. Looked up from germline, CDR1 is SGHRS and CDR2 is YFSETQ. Germline trimming cut 4 bases from V and 0 bases from J; bases unmatched to any gene: 6. The CDR3 consists of 16 residues. CDR3 DNA sequence: TGCGCCAGCAGCACTAGCGGAGACCCCTCCTACAATGAGCAGTTCTTC. Residues: CASSTSGDPSYNEQFF.

This clone was seen just once. The V gene is TRBV5-6, the J gene TRBJ2-5, with 9 bases identical to TRBD2. Trimming took 0 bases from V and 2 from J; bases not matched to a gene: 2. The CDR3 totals 15 residues. The germline gives CDR1 SGHDT, CDR2 YYEEEE. The CDR3 DNA reads TGTGCCAGCAGCTTGGGCCTAGCGGGGCAAGAGACCCAGTACTTC. It encodes CASSLGLAGQETQYF. Full variable domain (rest looked up from reference TRBV5-6 and TRBJ2-5): DAGVTQSPTHLIKTRGQQVTLRCSPKSGHDTVSWYQQALGQGPQFIFQYYEEEERQRGNFPDRFSGHQFPNYSSELNVNALLLGDSALYLCASSLGLAGQETQYFGPGTRLLVL.

The chain has TRBV28 and TRBJ2-7; 10 bases agree with TRBD2. V lost 1 base and J lost 3; bases outside the gene matches: 3. The CDR3 length is 15 residues. Per germline, CDR1 MDHEN and CDR2 SYDVKM. The chain's CDR3 is CASSLSTSGDYEQYF. The CDR3 bases are TGTGCCAGCAGTTTATCCACTAGCGGGGACTACGAGCAGTACTTC.

This chain connects TRBV7-2 to TRBJ2-5; 7 bases match TRBD2. The end of the DNA is better explained by TRBJ2-7, so the J call may be wrong. The CDR3 is 17 amino acids. CDR1 SGHTA and CDR2 FQGNSA come from the germline V gene. The CDR3 region is CASSPAFIPGRLYEQYF. CDR3 in DNA: TGTGCCAGCAGCCCCGCATTTATACCCGGGAGGCTCTACGAGCAGTACTTC.

The J gene is TRBJ1-6, the V gene TRBV27, with TRBD1 as a possible D gene (5 bases). The CDR3 loop spans 14 amino acids. The V gene's germline CDR1 is MNHEY and CDR2 SMNVEV (reference sequence). The V end lost 4 bases, the J end lost 7 bases, and 11 bases lay between the germline ends. CDR3 DNA sequence: TGTGCCAGCAGTTCACTGACAGTGAATTCACCCCTCCACTTT. Its protein is CASSSLTVNSPLHF.

Notes on this clone: Other DNA sequences in this sample translate to the same CDR3. The chain has TRBV5-1 and TRBJ2-3; D not certain. CDR1 and CDR2 from the germline V gene are SGHRS and YFSETQ. CDR3 length: 13 residues. Deletions cut 3 bases from V and 2 bases from J, with 7 bases between. CDR3 sequence: CASSSIPTDTQYF. CDR3 sequence (DNA): TGCGCCAGCAGCTCAATCCCCACAGATACGCAGTATTTT.

This rearrangement joins TRBV19 to TRBJ2-1; D possibly corresponds to TRBD2 (5 bases). From germline, CDR1 is LNHDA and CDR2 SQIVND (reference sequence). The CDR3 runs to 14 residues. V was cut by 5 bases and J by 4 bases, with 12 bases left in between. DNA of the CDR3: TGTGCCAGTAGTTCATGGACTCCTTACAATGAGCAGTTCTTC. Amino acids: CASSSWTPYNEQFF.

V and J are TRBV4-2 and TRBJ2-3, with D tentatively TRBD1 or TRBD2 (5 bases each). Germline CDR1 is LGHNA and CDR2 is YNFKEQ. The ends were cut back, 4 bases at V and 3 bases at J, with 14 bases in the middle. This CDR3 has 15 residues. The CDR3 here is CASSPMGEWTDTQYF. CDR3 nucleotide sequence: TGTGCCAGCAGCCCCATGGGGGAGTGGACAGATACGCAGTATTTT.

A word on this clone: Other nucleotide sequences from this sample produce the same CDR3. The V call is TRBV18, the J call TRBJ2-5; D gene unclear. The germline V and J ends were trimmed by 3 bases and 1 base, with 6 bases remaining between them. This CDR3 has 13 amino acids. CDR1 KGHSH and CDR2 LQKENI come from the germline V gene. DNA of the CDR3: TGTGCCAGCTCACCGGGCCCCCAAGAGACCCAGTACTTC. It is translated as CASSPGPQETQYF.

The chain joins TRBV29-1 to TRBJ1-2; D is unclear. This CDR3 is 14 amino acids long. V dropped 6 bases and J dropped 4 bases, with 18 bases sitting between them. Germline lookup yields CDR1 SQVTM and CDR2 ANQGSEA. This CDR3 reads CSVLPGAQSYGYTF. DNA of the CDR3: TGCAGCGTCCTCCCGGGAGCCCAAAGCTATGGCTACACCTTC.

J is TRBJ2-7 and V is TRBV6-1; 9 nucleotides agree with TRBD2. V lost 1 base, J lost 2 bases, and 12 bases stayed unmatched. In germline, CDR1 is MNHNS, CDR2 SASEGT. This CDR3 comprises 18 residues. CDR3 nucleotides: TGTGCCAGCAGTGAAGGGAGGATAGCGGGAGTTCCCACCTACGAGCAGTACTTC. The encoded protein is CASSEGRIAGVPTYEQYF.

The chain is built from TRBV5-1 and TRBJ1-1; maybe TRBD1 (6 bases). Per germline, CDR1 SGHRS and CDR2 YFSETQ. The CDR3 sequence is 16 residues long. V was shortened by 0 bases and J by 6 bases, with 18 bases between the two germline ends. The CDR3 is CASSLVPQGLGAEAFF. The CDR3 nucleotides are TGCGCCAGCAGCTTGGTGCCACAGGGCCTAGGCGCTGAAGCTTTCTTT.

This clone was counted only a few times. The chain joins TRBV7-6 to TRBJ1-1; D not certain. Germline CDR1 is SGHVS and CDR2 is FNYEAQ. The CDR3 covers 15 residues. V lost 1 base and J 0 bases, leaving 9 bases between the germline ends. The CDR3 loop is CASSLGPDMNTEAFF. The CDR3 DNA is TGTGCCAGCAGCTTAGGACCCGATATGAACACTGAAGCTTTCTTT.

The V and J genes are TRBV11-3 and TRBJ2-7; 10 nucleotides match TRBD2. V shed 1 base, J shed 7 bases, and the junction held 1 base outside the gene matches. Per the germline V gene, CDR1 is SGHNT and CDR2 is YENEEA. CDR3 length equals 13 residues. CDR3 loop: CASSLALAGEQYF. CDR3 sequence (DNA): TGTGCCAGCAGCTTAGCACTAGCGGGGGAGCAGTACTTC.

The rearrangement joins TRBV6-5 to TRBJ1-2; tentative D call: TRBD1 (6 bases). Per germline, CDR1 MNHEY and CDR2 SVGAGI. CDR3 length: 13 residues. Trimming removed 8 bases at V and 1 base at J, with 11 bases between. The CDR3 reads CASAAGDNYGYTF. In DNA form, the CDR3 reads TGTGCCAGCGCGGCAGGGGATAACTATGGCTACACCTTC.

Concerning this clone itself: The sample contains more than one DNA sequence encoding this CDR3. The chain combines TRBV5-1 with TRBJ1-5, with a tentative D call TRBD1 (5 bases). Germline V CDR1 and CDR2: SGHRS, YFSETQ. This CDR3 has 14 residues. The germline V and J ends were trimmed by 3 bases and 2 bases, with 9 bases remaining between them. CDR3 sequence (DNA): TGCGCCAGCAGCTGGGACGGCCGCAATCAGCCCCAGCATTTT. Its translation is CASSWDGRNQPQHF. Combining the CDR3 with reference TRBV5-1 and TRBJ1-5 gives the whole variable domain KAGVTQTPRYLIKTRGQQVTLSCSPISGHRSVSWYQQTPGQGLQFLFEYFSETQRNKGNFPGRFSGRQFSNSRSEMNVSTLELGDSALYLCASSWDGRNQPQHFGDGTRLSIL.

Worth noting for this clone: Other DNA sequences within the sample encode an identical CDR3. The chain employs TRBV7-3 and TRBJ1-1; tentative D call: TRBD1 (5 bases). Germline assignment: CDR1 SGHTA and CDR2 FQGTGA. V lost 2 bases to trimming and J lost 3 bases, with 7 bases between them. The CDR3 contains 13 residues. The CDR3 loop reads CASSLQGDTEAFF. For the CDR3, the DNA is TGTGCCAGCAGCTTACAGGGCGACACTGAAGCTTTCTTT.

This clone was seen only a few times. V gene TRBV30 combines with J gene TRBJ1-5; D uncertain. The CDR3 loop spans 14 amino acids. Trimming cost V 2 bases and J 5 bases, with 13 bases left between them. Germline V gives CDR1 GTSNPN, CDR2 SVGIG (reference sequence). The DNA of the CDR3 is TGTGCCTGGAGTACCACTATGGCGGATCAGCCCCAGCATTTT. It encodes CAWSTTMADQPQHF.

The rearrangement uses TRBV7-3 and TRBJ2-1, with D perhaps being TRBD1 or TRBD2 (5 bases each). The V gene's germline CDR1 is SGHTA and CDR2 FQGTGA. V was cut by 1 base and J by 9 bases, with 13 bases left in between. This CDR3 region has 14 residues. The CDR3 spells CASSLNAGTAEQFF. The CDR3 DNA sequence: TGTGCCAGCAGCTTAAATGCAGGGACGGCTGAGCAGTTCTTC.

The rearrangement joins TRBV7-9 to TRBJ1-4; unclear D gene. The V gene lost 2 bases and the J gene lost 3 bases, with 10 bases spanning the gap. The CDR3 sequence is 15 residues long. The germline V gene has CDR1 SEHNR and CDR2 FQNEAQ (reference sequence). The CDR3 coding sequence is TGTGCCAGCAGCTTAATCCAGTCGGCTAATGAAAAACTGTTTTTT. Translation: CASSLIQSANEKLFF.

V usage is TRBV2 and J usage is TRBJ1-2, with TRBD1 as a possible D gene (5 bases). V was shortened by 9 bases and J by 4 bases, with 12 bases between the two germline ends. CDR3 length: 12 amino acids. CDR1 is SNHLY and CDR2 is FYNNEI in the germline V gene. The CDR3 sequence: CASSGTSYGYTF. CDR3 nucleotides: TGTGCCAGTTCAGGGACGAGCTATGGCTACACCTTC.

This rearrangement joins TRBV4-3 to TRBJ2-1, with D unclear. Trimming left V 3 bases short and J 5 bases short, with 11 bases between. The V gene's germline CDR1 is LGHNA and CDR2 YSLEER. The CDR3 runs 14 residues. DNA for the CDR3: TGCGCCAGCAGCCATTATCACCAGGACAATGAGCAGTTCTTC. Protein product: CASSHYHQDNEQFF.

The chain joins TRBV9 to TRBJ2-3; weak D call: TRBD2 (6 bases). Trimming pared 4 bases from V and 5 bases from J, leaving 14 bases between. CDR1 and CDR2 (germline): SGDLS, YYNGEE. This CDR3 contains 14 residues. Here the CDR3 reads CASSKTGTLDTQYF. The CDR3 DNA reads TGTGCCAGCAGCAAAACCGGGACTTTAGATACGCAGTATTTT. The whole variable domain, filled in from reference TRBV9 and TRBJ2-3, reads DSGVTQTPKHLITATGQRVTLRCSPRSGDLSVYWYQQSLDQGLQFLIQYYNGEERAKGNILERFSAQQFPDLHSELNLSSLELGDSALYFCASSKTGTLDTQYFGPGTRLTVL.

The V call is TRBV2, the J call TRBJ2-1, with a weak D call TRBD1 (5 bases). Germline V CDR1 and CDR2: SNHLY, FYNNEI. This CDR3 region has 15 residues. Trimming pared 7 bases from V and 1 base from J, leaving 14 bases between. In nucleotides, the CDR3 is TGTGCCAGCATAACCGTTGGGGCTTCCTACAATGAGCAGTTCTTC. Its protein product is CASITVGASYNEQFF.

This clone was detected only once. The CDR3 protein is CASSRERGGNQPQHF. The CDR3 region has the DNA TGTGCCAGTAGTAGAGAGAGAGGGGGCAATCAGCCCCAGCATTTT. The chain carries TRBV19 and TRBJ1-5; possible D gene TRBD1, 5 bases. This CDR3 is built from 15 residues. The V gene's germline CDR1 is LNHDA and CDR2 SQIVND (reference sequence). Trimming removed 4 bases from V and 2 bases from J, with 12 bases in between. Full variable domain (missing parts from reference TRBV19 and TRBJ1-5): DGGITQSPKYLFRKEGQNVTLSCEQNLNHDAMYWYRQDPGQGLRLIYYSQIVNDFQKGDIAEGYSVSREKKESFPLTVTSAQKNPTAFYLCASSRERGGNQPQHFGDGTRLSIL.

Comments on this clone: This same CDR3 is encoded by further DNA sequences in the sample. V and J are TRBV9 and TRBJ2-1; 7 bases are shared with TRBD2. V was pared by 4 bases and J by 0 bases, with 4 bases of the junction left unmatched. CDR1 is SGDLS and CDR2 is YYNGEE in the germline V gene. This CDR3 comprises 15 residues. The CDR3 DNA reads TGTGCCAGCAGCCTAGCGGCGAGCTCCTACAATGAGCAGTTCTTC. Translated: CASSLAASSYNEQFF.